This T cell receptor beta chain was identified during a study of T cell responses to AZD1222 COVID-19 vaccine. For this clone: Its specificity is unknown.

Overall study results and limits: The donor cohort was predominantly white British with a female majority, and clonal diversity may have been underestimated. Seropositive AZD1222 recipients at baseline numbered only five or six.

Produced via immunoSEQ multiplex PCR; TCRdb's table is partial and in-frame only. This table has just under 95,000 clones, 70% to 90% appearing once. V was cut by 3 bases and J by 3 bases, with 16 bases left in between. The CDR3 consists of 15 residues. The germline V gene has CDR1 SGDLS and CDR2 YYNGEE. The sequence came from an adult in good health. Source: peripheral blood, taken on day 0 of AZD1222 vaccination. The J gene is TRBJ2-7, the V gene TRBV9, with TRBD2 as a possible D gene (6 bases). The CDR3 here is CASSAGSSGLYEQYF. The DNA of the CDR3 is TGTGCCAGCAGCGCCGGGTCCAGCGGGCTCTACGAGCAGTACTTC.